A selection of T cell receptor beta chains follows, all from one sample in a study of T cell repertoires in cytomegalovirus infection. TCRdb analysed the reads with MiXCR anew, one entry per CDR3 protein. The sample carries approximately 170,000 distinct CDR3 sequences, under 20% recorded once. Sequencing used CD8+ T cells from PBMCs. Receptors were obtained from a human donor in good health (CMV status not recorded). Some clones in this sample may be carry-over from other donors' samples. The CDR3 runs from the conserved cysteine through the conserved F or W. A D gene is named only where the DNA matches it firmly. A row's size may be missing; if present it is once, few, many or a size class.

abundance	v_gene	d_gene	j_gene	CDR3aa	CDR3nt
NA	TRBV20-1	NA	TRBJ2-7	CSATGSQVTGPFSYEQYF	TGCAGTGCAACAGGGTCCCAGGTGACGGGACCGTTCTCCTACGAGCAGTACTTC
few	TRBV20-1	TRBD2	TRBJ2-2	CSASIRWREGPRRDTGELFF	TGCAGTGCTAGTATCCGATGGCGGGAGGGCCCTCGGAGGGACACCGGGGAGCTGTTTTTT
few	TRBV7-8	NA	TRBJ2-6	CASSPYRSGANVLTF	TGTGCCAGCAGCCCATACCGCTCTGGGGCCAACGTCCTGACTTTC
NA	TRBV6-2/TRBV6-3	NA	TRBJ1-1	CASSYGGAEAFF	TGTGCCAGCAGTTACGGTGGTGCTGAAGCTTTCTTT
NA	TRBV11-2	TRBD2	TRBJ2-7	CASSLKSSGSSYEQYF	TGTGCCAGCAGCTTGAAGTCTAGCGGGAGTAGCTACGAGCAGTACTTC
NA	TRBV20-1	TRBD1	TRBJ2-7	CSAGTGETYEQYF	TGCAGTGCCGGGACAGGGGAAACGTACGAGCAGTACTTC
few	TRBV4-1	NA	TRBJ1-1	CASSQEAQLNTEAFF	TGCGCCAGCAGCCAAGAAGCACAGTTGAACACTGAAGCTTTCTTT
NA	TRBV4-3	TRBD2	TRBJ2-1	CASSQDWEREGNEQFF	TGCGCCAGCAGCCAAGATTGGGAGCGGGAAGGCAATGAGCAGTTCTTC
many	TRBV5-6	NA	TRBJ1-1	CASSLRGTEAFF	TGTGCCAGCAGCTTGAGGGGGACTGAAGCTTTCTTT
NA	TRBV7-3	TRBD2	TRBJ2-2	CASSSSGGQNTGELFF	TGTGCCAGCAGCTCCAGCGGGGGCCAGAACACCGGGGAGCTGTTTTTT
few	TRBV7-9	NA	TRBJ2-7	CASSSDLSSYEQYF	TGTGCCAGCAGCTCAGACTTATCCTCCTACGAGCAGTACTTC
many	TRBV5-1	NA	TRBJ2-7	CASSPTQPYEQYF	TGCGCCAGCAGCCCTACCCAGCCTTACGAGCAGTACTTC
NA	TRBV25-1	TRBD1	TRBJ1-4	CASSEEDRESEKLFF	TGTGCCAGCAGTGAGGAGGACAGGGAGAGTGAAAAACTGTTTTTT
few	TRBV29-1	NA	TRBJ2-1	CSVEESLADNEQFF	TGCAGCGTTGAAGAATCCCTAGCAGACAATGAGCAGTTCTTC
few	TRBV4-1	TRBD2	TRBJ2-1	CASSQDRLAGYNEQFF	TGCGCCAGCAGCCAAGATCGACTAGCGGGATACAATGAGCAGTTCTTC
NA	TRBV7-6	NA	TRBJ1-1	CASSPGHSNTEAFF	TGTGCCAGCAGCCCGGGACATTCGAACACTGAAGCTTTCTTT
many	TRBV7-3	TRBD2	TRBJ2-3	CASSSSGGALDTQYF	TGTGCCAGCAGCTCTAGCGGGGGGGCGCTGGATACGCAGTATTTT
few	TRBV12-3/TRBV12-4	NA	TRBJ2-6	CASSLRRARNVLTF	TGTGCCAGCAGTCTTCGGAGGGCGCGGAACGTCCTGACTTTC
NA	TRBV6-6	NA	TRBJ2-1	CASSTPRDNADNEQFF	TGTGCCAGCAGTACCCCCCGGGACAACGCCGACAATGAGCAGTTCTTC
few	TRBV7-8	TRBD2	TRBJ2-7	CASSSREDFSYEQYF	TGTGCCAGCAGCTCCCGGGAGGATTTCTCCTACGAGCAGTACTTC
medium-sized	TRBV5-6	NA	TRBJ2-2	CASTYGTGELFF	TGTGCCAGCACATACGGCACCGGGGAGCTGTTTTTT
NA	TRBV6-4	NA	TRBJ2-1	CASSEVGWEYNEQFF	TGTGCCAGCAGTGAAGTGGGGTGGGAATACAATGAGCAGTTCTTC
few	TRBV25-1	NA	TRBJ1-3	CASSETPRGSGNTIYF	TGTGCCAGCAGTGAAACCCCGCGGGGATCTGGAAACACCATATATTTT
few	TRBV20-1	TRBD2	TRBJ2-3	CSAFIAGGLPSDTQYF	TGCAGTGCGTTTATAGCGGGAGGGCTCCCCTCAGATACGCAGTATTTT
few	TRBV7-2	TRBD1	TRBJ1-2	CASSYGDSLPPLYGYTF	TGTGCCAGCAGTTATGGGGACAGCCTTCCCCCTCTCTATGGCTACACCTTC
few	TRBV7-2	NA	TRBJ1-4	CASSLATGLNEKLFF	TGTGCCAGCAGCTTAGCCACAGGACTTAATGAAAAACTGTTTTTT
NA	TRBV19	NA	TRBJ2-3	CASSFRDIGTDTQYF	TGTGCCAGTAGTTTCCGGGACATAGGCACAGATACGCAGTATTTT
few	TRBV20-1	NA	TRBJ2-7	CSALTGSAYEQYF	TGCAGTGCCCTCACAGGGTCGGCTTACGAGCAGTACTTC
many	TRBV7-8	NA	TRBJ1-1	CASSSRVSNTEAFF	TGTGCCAGCAGCTCCAGGGTTTCGAACACTGAAGCTTTCTTT
NA	TRBV6-2/TRBV6-3	NA	TRBJ1-5	CASSYEATLGGQPQHF	TGTGCCAGCAGTTACGAAGCGACTTTAGGCGGTCAGCCCCAGCATTTT
many	TRBV7-2	TRBD1	TRBJ1-2	CASSSFPGTDTYGYTF	TGTGCCAGCAGCTCGTTTCCCGGGACAGACACCTATGGCTACACCTTC
few	TRBV7-2	TRBD2	TRBJ2-1	CASSSHGSGGLYGEQFF	TGTGCCAGCAGCTCCCACGGAAGCGGGGGCCTCTACGGTGAGCAGTTCTTC
many	TRBV6-2/TRBV6-3	TRBD2	TRBJ2-2	CASRPAGEYGELFF	TGTGCCAGCAGGCCCGCGGGAGAGTACGGGGAGCTGTTTTTT
NA	TRBV7-9	NA	TRBJ2-5	CASSLSQGIKETQYF	TGTGCCAGCAGCTTGAGCCAGGGTATTAAAGAGACCCAGTACTTC
NA	TRBV6-2/TRBV6-3	NA	TRBJ2-7	CASTPRGDLTYEQYF	TGTGCCAGCACCCCAAGGGGGGACTTAACCTACGAGCAGTACTTC
NA	TRBV28	NA	TRBJ2-6	CASNPGPPGANVLTF	TGTGCCAGCAATCCGGGCCCCCCGGGGGCCAACGTCCTGACTTTC
NA	TRBV2	NA	TRBJ2-2	CASRVGELFF	TGTGCCAGCAGAGTCGGGGAGCTGTTTTTT
few	TRBV7-9	NA	TRBJ2-4	CASSAPRDKNIQYF	TGTGCCAGCAGTGCCCCACGGGACAAAAACATTCAGTACTTC
NA	TRBV13	NA	TRBJ2-5	CASSLRVSEGETQYF	TGTGCCAGCAGCCTCAGGGTTTCGGAGGGGGAGACCCAGTACTTC
few	TRBV7-2	TRBD1	TRBJ2-7	CASSFPGQGYEQYF	TGTGCCAGCAGCTTCCCGGGACAGGGATACGAGCAGTACTTC
NA	TRBV20-1	TRBD2	TRBJ2-7	CSAPPREGAYEQYF	TGCAGTGCCCCCCCGAGGGAGGGAGCCTACGAGCAGTACTTC